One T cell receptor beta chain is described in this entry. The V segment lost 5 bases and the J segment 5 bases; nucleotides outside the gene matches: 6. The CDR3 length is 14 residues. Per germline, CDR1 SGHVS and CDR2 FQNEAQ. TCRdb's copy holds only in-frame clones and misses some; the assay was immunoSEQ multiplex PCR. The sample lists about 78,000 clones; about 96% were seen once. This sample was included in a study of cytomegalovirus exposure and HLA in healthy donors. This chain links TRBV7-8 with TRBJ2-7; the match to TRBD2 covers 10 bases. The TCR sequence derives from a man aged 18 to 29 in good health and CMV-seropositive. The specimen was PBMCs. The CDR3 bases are TGTGCCAGCAGCCCTAGCGGGAGTCTCGACGAGCAGTACTTC. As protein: CASSPSGSLDEQYF.